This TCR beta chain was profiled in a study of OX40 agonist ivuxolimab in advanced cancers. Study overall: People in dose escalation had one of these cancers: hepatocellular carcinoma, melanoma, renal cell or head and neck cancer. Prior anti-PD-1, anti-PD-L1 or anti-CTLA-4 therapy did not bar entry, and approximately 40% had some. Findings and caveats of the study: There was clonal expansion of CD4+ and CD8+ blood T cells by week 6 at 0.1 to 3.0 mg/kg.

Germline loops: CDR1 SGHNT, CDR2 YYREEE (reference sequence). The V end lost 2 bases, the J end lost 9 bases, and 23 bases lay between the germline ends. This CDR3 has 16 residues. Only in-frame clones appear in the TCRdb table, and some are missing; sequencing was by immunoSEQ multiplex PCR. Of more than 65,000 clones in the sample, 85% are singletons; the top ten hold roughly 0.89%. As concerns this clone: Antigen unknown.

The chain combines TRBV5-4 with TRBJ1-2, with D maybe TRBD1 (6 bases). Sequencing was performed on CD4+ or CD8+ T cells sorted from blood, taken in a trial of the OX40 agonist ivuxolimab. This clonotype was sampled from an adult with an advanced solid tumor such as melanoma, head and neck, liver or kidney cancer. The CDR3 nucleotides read TGTGCCAGCAGCTTCGGAGGAGACAGGTCCTGGGAGAGCTACACCTTC. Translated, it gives CASSFGGDRSWESYTF.